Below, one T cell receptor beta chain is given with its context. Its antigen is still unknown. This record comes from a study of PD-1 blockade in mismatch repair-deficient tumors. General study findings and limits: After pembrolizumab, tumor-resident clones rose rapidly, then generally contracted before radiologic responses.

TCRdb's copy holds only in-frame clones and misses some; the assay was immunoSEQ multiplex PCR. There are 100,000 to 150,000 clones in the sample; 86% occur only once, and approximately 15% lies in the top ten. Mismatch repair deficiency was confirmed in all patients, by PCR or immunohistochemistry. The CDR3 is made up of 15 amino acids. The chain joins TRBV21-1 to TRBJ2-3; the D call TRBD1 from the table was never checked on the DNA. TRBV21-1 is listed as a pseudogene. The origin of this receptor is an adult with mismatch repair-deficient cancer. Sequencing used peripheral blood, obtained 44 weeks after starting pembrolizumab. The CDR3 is CASSTYGPYTDTQYF. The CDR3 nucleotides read TGTGCCAGCAGCACCTATGGGCCTTACACAGATACGCAGTATTTT.